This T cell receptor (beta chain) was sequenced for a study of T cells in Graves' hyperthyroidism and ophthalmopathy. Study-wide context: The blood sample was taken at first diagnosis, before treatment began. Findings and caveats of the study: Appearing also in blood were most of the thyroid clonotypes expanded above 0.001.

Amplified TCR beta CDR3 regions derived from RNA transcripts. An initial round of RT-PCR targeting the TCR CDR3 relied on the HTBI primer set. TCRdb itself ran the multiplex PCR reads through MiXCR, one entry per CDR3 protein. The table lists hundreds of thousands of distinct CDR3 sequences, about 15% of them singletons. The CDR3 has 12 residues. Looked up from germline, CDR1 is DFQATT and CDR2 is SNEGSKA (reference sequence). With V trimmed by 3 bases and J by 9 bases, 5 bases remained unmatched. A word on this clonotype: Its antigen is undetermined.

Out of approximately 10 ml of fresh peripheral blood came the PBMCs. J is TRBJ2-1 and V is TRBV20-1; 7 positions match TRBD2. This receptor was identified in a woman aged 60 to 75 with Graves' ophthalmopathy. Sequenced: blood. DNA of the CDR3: TGCAGTGCTAGTGGGGGGGGTCCTGAGCAGTTCTTC. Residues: CSASGGGPEQFF.